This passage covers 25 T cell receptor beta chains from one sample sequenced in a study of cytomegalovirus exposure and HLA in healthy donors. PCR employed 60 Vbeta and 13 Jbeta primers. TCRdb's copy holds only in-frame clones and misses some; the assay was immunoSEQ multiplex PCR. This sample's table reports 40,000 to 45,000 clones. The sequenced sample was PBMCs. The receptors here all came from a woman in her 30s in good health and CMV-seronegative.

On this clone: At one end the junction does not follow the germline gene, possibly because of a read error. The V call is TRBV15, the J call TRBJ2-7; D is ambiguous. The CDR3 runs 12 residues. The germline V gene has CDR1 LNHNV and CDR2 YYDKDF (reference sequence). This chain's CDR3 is CATRRDLYEQYF. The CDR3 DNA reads TGTGCCACCAGAAGAGATCTCTACGAGCAGTACTTC.

The CDR3, as DNA: TGCGCCAGCAGCCAGGTCGGGGGAGTGGCCGGGGAGCTGTTTTTT. Amino acids: CASSQVGGVAGELFF. The chain recombines TRBV4-1 with TRBJ2-2, with a tentative D call TRBD2 (6 bases). Trimming left V 3 bases short and J 6 bases short, with 14 bases between. The CDR3 loop spans 15 amino acids. In germline, CDR1 is MGHRA, CDR2 YSYEKL.

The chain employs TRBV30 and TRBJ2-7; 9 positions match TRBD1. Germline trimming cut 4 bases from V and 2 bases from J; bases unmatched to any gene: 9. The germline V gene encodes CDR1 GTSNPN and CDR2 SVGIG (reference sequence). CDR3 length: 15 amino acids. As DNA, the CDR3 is TGTGCCTGGACGGGACAGGGTGAACGACCCTACGAGCAGTACTTC. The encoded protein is CAWTGQGERPYEQYF.

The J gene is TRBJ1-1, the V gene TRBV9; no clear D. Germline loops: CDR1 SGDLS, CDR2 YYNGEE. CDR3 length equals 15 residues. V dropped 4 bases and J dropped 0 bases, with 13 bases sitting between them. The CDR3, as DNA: TGTGCCAGCAGCCCCCTGGGAGGGATGAACACTGAAGCTTTCTTT. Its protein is CASSPLGGMNTEAFF.

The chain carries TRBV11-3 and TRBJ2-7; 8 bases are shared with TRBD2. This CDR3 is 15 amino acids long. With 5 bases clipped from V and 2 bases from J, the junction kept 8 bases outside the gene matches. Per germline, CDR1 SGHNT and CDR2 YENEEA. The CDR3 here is CASSPMGLEAYEQYF. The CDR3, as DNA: TGTGCCAGCAGCCCAATGGGACTAGAGGCCTACGAGCAGTACTTC.

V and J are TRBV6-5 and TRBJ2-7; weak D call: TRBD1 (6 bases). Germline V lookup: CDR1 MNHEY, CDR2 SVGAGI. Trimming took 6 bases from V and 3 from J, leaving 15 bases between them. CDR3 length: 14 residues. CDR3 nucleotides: TGTGCCAGCAGGAACAACCACAGGGACTACGAGCAGTACTTC. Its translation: CASRNNHRDYEQYF.

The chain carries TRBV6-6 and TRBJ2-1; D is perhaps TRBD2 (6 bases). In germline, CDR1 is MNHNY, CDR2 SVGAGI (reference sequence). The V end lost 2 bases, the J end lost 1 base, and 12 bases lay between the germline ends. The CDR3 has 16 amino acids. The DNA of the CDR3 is TGTGCCAGCAGTTACGTACTAGCCTCGTCCTACAATGAGCAGTTCTTC. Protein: CASSYVLASSYNEQFF.

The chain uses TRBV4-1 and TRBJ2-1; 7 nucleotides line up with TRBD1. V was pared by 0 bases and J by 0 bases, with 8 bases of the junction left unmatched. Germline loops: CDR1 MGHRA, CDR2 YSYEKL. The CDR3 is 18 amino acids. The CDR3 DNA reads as TGCGCCAGCAGCCAAGAGGAGAGGGGGCTGGGCTCCTACAATGAGCAGTTCTTC. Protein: CASSQEERGLGSYNEQFF.

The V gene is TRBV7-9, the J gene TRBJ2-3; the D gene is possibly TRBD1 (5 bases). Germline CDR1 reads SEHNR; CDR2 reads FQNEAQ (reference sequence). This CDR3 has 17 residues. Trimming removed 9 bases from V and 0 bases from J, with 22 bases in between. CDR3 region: CARRRIDQGFSTDTQYF. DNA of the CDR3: TGTGCCAGGCGTCGAATTGACCAGGGTTTTAGCACAGATACGCAGTATTTT. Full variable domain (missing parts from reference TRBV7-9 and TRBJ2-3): DTGVSQNPRHKITKRGQNVTFRCDPISEHNRLYWYRQTLGQGPEFLTYFQNEAQLEKSRLLSDRFSAERPKGSFSTLEIQRTEQGDSAMYLCARRRIDQGFSTDTQYFGPGTRLTVL.

CDR3 protein: CSVCAAAGSHYEQYF. DNA of the CDR3: TGCAGCGTTTGTGCGGCGGCAGGGTCTCACTACGAGCAGTACTTC. The rearrangement joins TRBV29-1 to TRBJ2-7, with D maybe TRBD1 (5 bases). Trimming left V 5 bases short and J 3 bases short, with 20 bases between. CDR1 and CDR2 from the germline V gene are SQVTM and ANQGSEA. There are 15 residues in the CDR3.

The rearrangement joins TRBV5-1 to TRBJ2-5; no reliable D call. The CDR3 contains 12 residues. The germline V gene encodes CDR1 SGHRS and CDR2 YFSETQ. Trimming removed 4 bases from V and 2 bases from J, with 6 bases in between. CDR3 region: CASSKQQETQYF. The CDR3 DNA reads TGCGCCAGCAGCAAGCAACAAGAGACCCAGTACTTC.

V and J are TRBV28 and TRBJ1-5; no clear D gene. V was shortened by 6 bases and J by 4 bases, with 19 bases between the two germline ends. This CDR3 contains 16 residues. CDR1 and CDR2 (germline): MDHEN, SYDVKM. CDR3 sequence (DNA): TGTGCCAGCAGATCCGCAGCCCAGGTCGCGAATCAGCCCCAGCATTTT. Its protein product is CASRSAAQVANQPQHF.

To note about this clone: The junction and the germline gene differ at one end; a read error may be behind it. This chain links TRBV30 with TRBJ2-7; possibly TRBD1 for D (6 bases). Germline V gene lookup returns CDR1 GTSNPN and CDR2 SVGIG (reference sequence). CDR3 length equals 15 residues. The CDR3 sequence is CAGSPYRAGAYEQYF. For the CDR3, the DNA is TGTGCCGGGAGTCCCTACCGGGCAGGGGCCTACGAGCAGTACTTC.

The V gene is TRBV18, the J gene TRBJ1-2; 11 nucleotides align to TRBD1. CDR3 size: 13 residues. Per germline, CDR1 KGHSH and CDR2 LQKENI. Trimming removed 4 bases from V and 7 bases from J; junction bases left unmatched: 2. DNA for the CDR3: TGTGCCAGCTCACGGGACAGGGGGGCTGGCTACACCTTC. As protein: CASSRDRGAGYTF.

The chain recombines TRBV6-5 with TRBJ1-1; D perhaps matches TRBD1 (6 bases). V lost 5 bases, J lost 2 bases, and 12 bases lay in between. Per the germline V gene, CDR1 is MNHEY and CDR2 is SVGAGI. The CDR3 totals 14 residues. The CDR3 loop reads CASSPDSVNTEAFF. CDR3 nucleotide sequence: TGTGCCAGCAGTCCGGACAGTGTAAACACTGAAGCTTTCTTT.

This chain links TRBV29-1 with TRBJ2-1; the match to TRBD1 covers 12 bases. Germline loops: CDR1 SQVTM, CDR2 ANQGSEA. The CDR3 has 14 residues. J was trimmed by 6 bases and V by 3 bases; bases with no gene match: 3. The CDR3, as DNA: TGCAGCGTTGAGGGACAGGGGGCGGGCAATGAGCAGTTCTTC. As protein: CSVEGQGAGNEQFF.

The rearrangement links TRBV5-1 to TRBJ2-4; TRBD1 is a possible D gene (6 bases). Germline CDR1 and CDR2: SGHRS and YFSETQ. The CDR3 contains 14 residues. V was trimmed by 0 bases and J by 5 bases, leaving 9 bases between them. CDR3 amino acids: CASSLVSGENIQYF. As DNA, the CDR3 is TGCGCCAGCAGCTTGGTTTCAGGGGAAAACATTCAGTACTTC.

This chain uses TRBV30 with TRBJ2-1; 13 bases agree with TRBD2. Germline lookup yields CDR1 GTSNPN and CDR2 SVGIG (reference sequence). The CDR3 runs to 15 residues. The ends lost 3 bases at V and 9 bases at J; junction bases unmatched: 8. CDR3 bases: TGTGCCTGGAGCCTTCGACTAGCGGGAGGCGGTGAGCAGTTCTTC. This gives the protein CAWSLRLAGGGEQFF.

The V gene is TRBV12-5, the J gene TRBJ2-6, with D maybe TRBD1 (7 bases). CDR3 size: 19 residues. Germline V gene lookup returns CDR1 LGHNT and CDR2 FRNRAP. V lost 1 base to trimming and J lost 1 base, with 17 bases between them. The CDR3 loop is CASGLDRAGGGSGANVLTF. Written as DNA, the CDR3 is TGTGCTAGTGGTTTGGACCGGGCAGGGGGAGGATCTGGGGCCAACGTCCTGACTTTC.

CDR3 protein: CAWSPGTSGKRTYEQYF. In DNA, the CDR3 is TGTGCCTGGAGTCCAGGGACTAGCGGGAAACGCACCTACGAGCAGTACTTC. The V and J genes are TRBV30 and TRBJ2-7, with 13 bases aligning to TRBD2. Germline CDR1 GTSNPN, CDR2 SVGIG (reference sequence). The ends lost 2 bases at V and 2 bases at J; junction bases unmatched: 9. The CDR3 runs 17 residues.

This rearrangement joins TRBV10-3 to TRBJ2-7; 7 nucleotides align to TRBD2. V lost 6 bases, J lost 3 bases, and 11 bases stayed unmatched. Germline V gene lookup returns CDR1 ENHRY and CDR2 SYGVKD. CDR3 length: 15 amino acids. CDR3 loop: CAIRSGTTLNYEQYF. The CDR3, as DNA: TGTGCCATCAGAAGCGGGACTACCCTAAACTACGAGCAGTACTTC.

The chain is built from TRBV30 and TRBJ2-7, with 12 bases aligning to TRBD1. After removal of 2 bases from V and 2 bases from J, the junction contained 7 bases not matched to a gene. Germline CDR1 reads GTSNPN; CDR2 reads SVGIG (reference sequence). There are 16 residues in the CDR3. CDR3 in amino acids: CAWSFRGTGGAYEQYF. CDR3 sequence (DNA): TGTGCCTGGAGTTTCCGGGGGACAGGGGGCGCCTACGAGCAGTACTTC. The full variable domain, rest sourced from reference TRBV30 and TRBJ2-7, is SQTIHQWPATLVQPVGSPLSLECTVEGTSNPNLYWYRQAAGRGLQLLFYSVGIGQISSEVPQNLSASRPQDRQFILSSKKLLLSDSGFYLCAWSFRGTGGAYEQYFGPGTRLTVT.

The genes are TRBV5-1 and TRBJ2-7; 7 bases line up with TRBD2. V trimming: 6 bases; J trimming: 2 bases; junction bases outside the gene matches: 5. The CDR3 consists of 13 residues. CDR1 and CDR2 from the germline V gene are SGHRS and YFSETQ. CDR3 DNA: TGCGCCAGCAAAAGCGGGAACACCTACGAGCAGTACTTC. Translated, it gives CASKSGNTYEQYF. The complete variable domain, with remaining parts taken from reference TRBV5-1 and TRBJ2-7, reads KAGVTQTPRYLIKTRGQQVTLSCSPISGHRSVSWYQQTPGQGLQFLFEYFSETQRNKGNFPGRFSGRQFSNSRSEMNVSTLELGDSALYLCASKSGNTYEQYFGPGTRLTVT.

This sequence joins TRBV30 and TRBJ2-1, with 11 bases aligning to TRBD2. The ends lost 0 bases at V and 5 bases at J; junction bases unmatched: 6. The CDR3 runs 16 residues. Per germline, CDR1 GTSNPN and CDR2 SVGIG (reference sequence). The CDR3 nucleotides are TGTGCCTGGAGTGTGGCAGGACTAGCGGGTGACAATGAGCAGTTCTTC. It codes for CAWSVAGLAGDNEQFF.

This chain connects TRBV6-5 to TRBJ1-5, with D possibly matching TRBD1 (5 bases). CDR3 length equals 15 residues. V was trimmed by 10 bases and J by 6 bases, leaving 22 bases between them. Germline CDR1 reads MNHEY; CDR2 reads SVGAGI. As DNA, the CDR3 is TGTGCCACCACCCCCCAAAGGGGCGGTGGTCAGCCCCAGCATTTT. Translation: CATTPQRGGGQPQHF.